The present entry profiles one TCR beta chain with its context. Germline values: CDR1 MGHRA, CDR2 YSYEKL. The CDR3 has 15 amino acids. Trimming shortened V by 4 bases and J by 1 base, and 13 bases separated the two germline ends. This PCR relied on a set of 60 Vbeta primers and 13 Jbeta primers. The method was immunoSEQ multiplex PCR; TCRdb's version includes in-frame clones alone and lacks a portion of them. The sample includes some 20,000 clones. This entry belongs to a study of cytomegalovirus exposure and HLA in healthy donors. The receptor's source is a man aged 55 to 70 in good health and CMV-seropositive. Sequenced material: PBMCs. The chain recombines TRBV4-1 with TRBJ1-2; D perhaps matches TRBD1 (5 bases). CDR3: CASSPVTGLNYGYTF. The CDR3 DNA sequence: TGCGCCAGCAGCCCGGTCACAGGCCTTAACTATGGCTACACCTTC.